The T cell receptor beta chain described here comes from a study of T cells in localized non-small cell lung cancer. Trimming shortened V by 1 base and J by 0 bases, and 15 bases separated the two germline ends. The CDR3 is made up of 18 amino acids. Germline CDR1 reads SGHVS; CDR2 reads FQNEAQ. Study results and caveats: Highest T cell clonality was seen in uninvolved adjacent lung, surpassing that measured in tumor.

For this clone: The antigen remains unidentified.

Sequencing was performed with immunoSEQ multiplex PCR; in TCRdb, only in-frame clones are kept and a portion is missing. Among fewer than 25,000 clones listed, roughly 92% were seen once. The starting material was peripheral blood, obtained before any cancer treatment. The chain uses TRBV7-8 and TRBJ1-4; the D is unclear. This TCR was sampled from a woman aged 35 to 75 with stage I lung adenocarcinoma. In DNA, the CDR3 is TGTGCCAGCAGCTTAGTTTTAGTACCTGCCTCAACTAATGAAAAACTGTTTTTT. It specifies CASSLVLVPASTNEKLFF. The variable domain in full, completed from reference TRBV7-8 and TRBJ1-4, reads GAGVSQSPRYKVAKRGQDVALRCDPISGHVSLFWYQQALGQGPEFLTYFQNEAQLDKSGLPSDRFFAERPEGSVSTLKIQRTQQEDSAVYLCASSLVLVPASTNEKLFFGSGTQLSVL.